Below, 24 T cell receptor beta chains from the same sample are listed, as sequenced in a study of spatial heterogeneity in lung cancer. Study conclusions and caveats: Mutation counts in tumors were tracked by counts of expanded intratumoral alpha and beta TCRs.

Their antigens are not known. TCRdb analysed the 5' RACE reads with MiXCR anew, one entry per CDR3 protein. This table holds over 3,000 distinct CDR3 sequences, 5.5% to 7% found once. Time point of the sample: sample taken at primary tumor resection. This specimen consisted of lung tumor tissue, obtained at surgery. The receptors originated from a male donor with early-stage non-small cell lung cancer.

This clonotype is classed as medium-sized. In a library made to pick up alpha chains, this beta chain is a stray read with a size that means little. This chain uses TRBV5-5 with TRBJ1-4; D ambiguous. The CDR3 is 15 residues long. CDR1 and CDR2 from the germline V gene are SGHKS and YYEKEE (reference sequence). Trimming cost V 3 bases and J 7 bases, with 16 bases left between them. The CDR3, as DNA: TGTGCCAGCAGCTCGACGGGGAGAGCGGGTGAAAAACTGTTTTTT. Residues: CASSSTGRAGEKLFF.

This clonotype ranks as medium-sized. This beta chain came through as a stray read in a library set up for alpha chains, and its size says little. The rearrangement links TRBV12-3 or TRBV12-4 to TRBJ2-6; maybe TRBD2 (6 bases). V lost 7 bases, J lost 1 base, and 8 bases lay in between. The CDR3 extends over 14 amino acids. The CDR3 region is CASKGRSGANVLTF. The CDR3 DNA reads TGTGCCAGCAAGGGGAGGTCTGGGGCCAACGTCCTGACTTTC.

This clonotype is labeled as medium-sized (0.01 to 0.1%). With the library built for alpha chains, this beta chain is off target and its frequency is not meaningful. V and J are TRBV19 and TRBJ2-1, with 9 bases lining up with TRBD1. V lost 3 bases and J lost 2; bases outside the gene matches: 11. Per germline, CDR1 LNHDA and CDR2 SQIVND (reference sequence). The CDR3 is made up of 18 amino acids. The CDR3 DNA reads as TGTGCCAGTAGTATCGCTCCACCCGGGACAGGGACCTACAATGAGCAGTTCTTC. It codes for CASSIAPPGTGTYNEQFF.

There are many counts of this clonotype. Within a library made for alpha chains, this beta chain is off target, and its count is uninformative. V and J are TRBV19 and TRBJ2-7; no clear D. CDR1 LNHDA and CDR2 SQIVND come from the germline V gene (reference sequence). V lost 6 bases, J lost 7 bases, and 16 bases lay in between. The CDR3 has 13 amino acids. The CDR3: CASSNPASREQYF. The CDR3 nucleotides are TGTGCCAGTAGCAACCCAGCATCCCGAGAGCAGTACTTC.

Judged by abundance, this clonotype is medium-sized. This beta chain is a stray sequence in a library constructed for alpha chains; its clone size is not meaningful. This chain links TRBV7-9 with TRBJ2-3; 11 nucleotides line up with TRBD1. V lost 2 bases, J lost 2 bases, and 3 bases stayed unmatched. The CDR3 is made up of 16 amino acids. Germline CDR1 SEHNR, CDR2 FQNEAQ (reference sequence). The CDR3 DNA sequence: TGTGCCAGCAGCTTATGGGGACAGGGGGTCACAGATACGCAGTATTTT. It specifies CASSLWGQGVTDTQYF.

This clonotype has more than one count but fewer than ten. The size of this beta chain means little, since it is a stray read in a library made for alpha chains. The chain recombines TRBV18 with TRBJ2-1; D perhaps matches TRBD2 (5 bases). The V gene lost 2 bases and the J gene lost 9 bases, with 8 bases spanning the gap. The CDR3 is 12 amino acids. Germline V gene lookup returns CDR1 KGHSH and CDR2 LQKENI. CDR3 loop: CASSPGESEQFF. As DNA, the CDR3 is TGTGCCAGCTCACCAGGGGAGTCTGAGCAGTTCTTC. The full variable domain, completed using reference TRBV18 and TRBJ2-1, is NAGVMQNPRHLVRRRGQEARLRCSPMKGHSHVYWYRQLPEEGLKFMVYLQKENIIDESGMPKERFSAEFPKEGPSILRIQQVVRGDSAAYFCASSPGESEQFFGPGTRLTVL.

To note about this clonotype: Because this beta chain is a stray read in a library intended to capture alpha chains, its abundance should not be given much weight. The chain combines TRBV28 with TRBJ2-1; perhaps TRBD1 as D (5 bases). Trimming shortened V by 6 bases and J by 2 bases, and 20 bases separated the two germline ends. This CDR3 has 17 residues. Germline assignment: CDR1 MDHEN and CDR2 SYDVKM. CDR3 residues: CASSSSDTPGPYNEQFF. CDR3 coding DNA: TGTGCCAGCAGCTCTTCAGACACGCCAGGGCCCTACAATGAGCAGTTCTTC.

This clonotype was observed at least ten times. This beta chain is off target for a library built for alpha chains, so its abundance means little. The rearrangement joins TRBV27 to TRBJ2-5; 14 bases match TRBD2. Germline CDR1 reads MNHEY; CDR2 reads SMNVEV (reference sequence). The CDR3 is 16 amino acids. V lost 6 bases to trimming and J lost 5 bases; unmatched junction nucleotides: 8. CDR3 residues: CASSPGTSGGFETQYF. CDR3 bases: TGTGCCAGCAGCCCTGGGACTAGCGGGGGATTTGAGACCCAGTACTTC.

There are many counts of this clonotype. A library prepared for alpha chains yielded this beta chain as an off-target read; its size is of little meaning. The V and J genes are TRBV30 and TRBJ1-3, with no clear D. The CDR3 is made up of 13 amino acids. Per germline, CDR1 GTSNPN and CDR2 SVGIG (reference sequence). V shed 0 bases and J shed 5 bases, with 8 bases lying between them. CDR3 loop: CAWSVGLRNTIYF. CDR3 in DNA: TGTGCCTGGAGTGTCGGATTAAGAAACACCATATATTTT.

This clonotype was counted many times. The library was prepared for alpha chains; this beta chain is a stray read, so its frequency means little. The chain uses TRBV5-1 and TRBJ2-7, with 11 bases matching TRBD2. Germline CDR1 and CDR2: SGHRS and YFSETQ. This CDR3 is built from 15 residues. The junction had 4 bases not matched to a gene; V was cut back by 3 bases and J by 2 bases. CDR3 amino acids: CASSSLAGGTYEQYF. Written as DNA, the CDR3 is TGCGCCAGCAGCTCTCTAGCGGGGGGAACCTACGAGCAGTACTTC.

There are many counts of this clonotype. Found in a library prepared for alpha chains, this beta chain is an off-target read, and its abundance has little meaning. This chain connects TRBV7-8 to TRBJ2-7, with TRBD1 matching over 7 bases. Germline lookup yields CDR1 SGHVS and CDR2 FQNEAQ. Trimming cost V 2 bases and J 4 bases; bases outside gene matches: 8. This CDR3 region has 15 residues. The CDR3 loop is CASSLRQGPSYEQYF. The DNA of the CDR3 is TGTGCCAGCAGCTTAAGACAGGGCCCTTCTTACGAGCAGTACTTC.

This clonotype qualifies as medium-sized. The library was prepared for alpha chains; this beta chain is a stray read, so its frequency means little. The chain has TRBV6-2 or TRBV6-3 and TRBJ2-7; TRBD1 aligns across 10 bases. The V gene's germline CDR1 is MNHEY and CDR2 SVGEGT. The junction had 3 bases not matched to a gene; V was cut back by 5 bases and J by 2 bases. This CDR3 comprises 14 residues. The CDR3 spells CASSVGQGAYEQYV. CDR3 DNA sequence: TGTGCCAGCAGTGTTGGACAGGGGGCCTACGAGCAGTACGTC.

This clonotype has at least ten counts. This beta chain is an off-target read within a library intended for alpha chains, so its frequency means little. The V gene is TRBV12-3 or TRBV12-4, the J gene TRBJ2-1; TRBD2 matches at 12 bases. This CDR3 comprises 19 residues. After removal of 6 bases from V and 0 bases from J, the junction contained 12 bases not matched to a gene. CDR3 sequence: CASSSGTSGSSSSYNEQFF. The CDR3 DNA reads as TGTGCCAGCAGCTCCGGGACTAGCGGGTCGTCGAGCTCCTACAATGAGCAGTTCTTC.

This clonotype showed up just a few times. This beta chain is a stray sequence in a library constructed for alpha chains; its clone size is not meaningful. The gene calls are TRBV4-3 and TRBJ2-2; unclear D gene. Germline CDR1 and CDR2: LGHNA and YSLEER. The CDR3 is 19 residues long. V was cut by 0 bases and J by 1 base, with 18 bases left in between. The CDR3 spells CASSQDPPSHVVNTGELFF. In DNA form, the CDR3 reads TGCGCCAGCAGCCAAGATCCGCCATCCCATGTTGTGAACACCGGGGAGCTGTTTTTT.

This clonotype was detected ten times or more. Within a library made for alpha chains, this beta chain is off target, and its count is uninformative. The rearrangement uses TRBV6-5 and TRBJ1-5; D is unresolved. CDR1 and CDR2 (germline): MNHEY, SVGAGI. V dropped 6 bases and J dropped 5 bases, with 11 bases sitting between them. This CDR3 region has 13 residues. This CDR3 reads CASSPSLDQPQHF. In DNA form, the CDR3 reads TGTGCCAGCAGCCCGTCCCTTGATCAGCCCCAGCATTTT.

A note on this clonotype: Since the library was made to target alpha chains, this beta chain is a stray read and its abundance is not meaningful. The chain uses TRBV30 and TRBJ2-6, with D hard to call. The CDR3 is made up of 13 amino acids. The V end was cut by 3 bases, the J end by 2 bases, with 5 bases between. Looked up from germline, CDR1 is GTSNPN and CDR2 is SVGIG (reference sequence). CDR3 bases: TGTGCCTGGAGGCAAGCTGGGGCCAACGTCCTGACTTTC. Translation: CAWRQAGANVLTF.

This clonotype qualifies as medium-sized. As an off-target read in a library built for alpha chains, this beta chain has a frequency of little significance. The CDR3 is CASSLEGSPLHF. As DNA, the CDR3 is TGTGCCAGCAGCTTAGAAGGGTCACCCCTCCACTTT. This chain joins TRBV7-9 and TRBJ1-6, with D unclear. Germline V gene sequence: CDR1 SEHNR, CDR2 FQNEAQ (reference sequence). The V and J ends lost 1 base and 10 bases respectively, with 5 bases between them. CDR3 size: 12 residues. Drawing the rest from reference TRBV7-9 and TRBJ1-6, the complete variable domain is DTGVSQNPRHKITKRGQNVTFRCDPISEHNRLYWYRQTLGQGPEFLTYFQNEAQLEKSRLLSDRFSAERPKGSFSTLEIQRTEQGDSAMYLCASSLEGSPLHFGNGTRLTVT.

For this clonotype: This beta chain came through as a stray read in a library set up for alpha chains, and its size says little. The CDR3 region is CASSLLDTQYF. For the CDR3, the DNA is TGTGCCAGCAGTTTGTTGGATACGCAGTATTTT. This sequence joins TRBV28 and TRBJ2-3; D gene uncertain. The CDR3 sequence is 11 residues long. The V gene's germline CDR1 is MDHEN and CDR2 SYDVKM. V shed 3 bases and J shed 6 bases, with 4 bases lying between them.

In its sample, this clonotype is medium-sized (0.01 to 0.1%). Within a library made for alpha chains, this beta chain is off target, and its count is uninformative. The V gene is TRBV7-2, the J gene TRBJ2-3; 11 nucleotides agree with TRBD2. V dropped 6 bases and J dropped 6; count of bases not matched to a gene: 8. Germline assignment: CDR1 SGHTA and CDR2 FQGNSA. This CDR3 region has 15 residues. The CDR3 coding sequence is TGTGCCAGCAGGGGTAGCGGGGGGGCCTATGATACGCAGTATTTT. Translation gives CASRGSGGAYDTQYF.

This clonotype showed up many times. This beta chain is an off-target read within a library intended for alpha chains, so its frequency means little. The V and J genes are TRBV10-3 and TRBJ2-5, with D perhaps TRBD1 or TRBD2 (5 bases each). The CDR3 totals 12 residues. V shed 10 bases and J shed 2 bases, with 11 bases lying between them. Germline CDR1 and CDR2: ENHRY and SYGVKD. CDR3 residues: CATGTAQETQYF. CDR3 sequence (DNA): TGTGCCACAGGGACGGCGCAAGAGACCCAGTACTTC.

This clonotype is deemed medium-sized. This beta chain represents an off-target read in a library built for alpha chains; its size is of limited meaning. The chain is built from TRBV12-5 and TRBJ2-5; 9 bases fit TRBD1. Germline V gene sequence: CDR1 LGHNT, CDR2 FRNRAP. V lost 2 bases and J lost 5; bases outside the gene matches: 3. This CDR3 is 14 amino acids long. The CDR3 is CASGLTGGLETQYF. CDR3 in DNA: TGTGCTAGTGGTTTGACAGGGGGCTTGGAGACCCAGTACTTC.

This clonotype is medium-sized (0.01 to 0.1%) by share. As an off-target read in a library built for alpha chains, this beta chain has a frequency of little significance. V usage is TRBV21-1 and J usage is TRBJ1-5. TRBV21-1 is flagged as a pseudogene. This CDR3 contains 15 residues. DNA of the CDR3: TGTGCCAGCAGCAAAGCCCCGTTTTTGGGTCAGCCCCAGCATTTT. Encoded protein: CASSKAPFLGQPQHF.

This clonotype has more than one count but fewer than ten. This beta chain is a stray sequence in a library constructed for alpha chains; its clone size is not meaningful. The rearrangement uses TRBV24-1 and TRBJ1-2, with TRBD1 matching 7 bases. Germline trimming cut 4 bases from V and 7 bases from J; bases unmatched to any gene: 14. The CDR3 loop spans 16 amino acids. Looked up from germline, CDR1 is KGHDR and CDR2 is SFDVKD. The CDR3 sequence: CATSDSMDRSIGGYTF. For the CDR3, the DNA is TGTGCCACCAGTGACTCAATGGACAGGTCCATCGGTGGCTACACCTTC.

This clonotype came up many times. This beta chain is a stray read from a library made for alpha chains; its abundance is not meaningful. The chain carries TRBV7-8 and TRBJ2-1; no firm D call. The length of the CDR3 is 15 residues. Trimming removed 1 base from V and 1 base from J, with 8 bases in between. Germline CDR1 SGHVS, CDR2 FQNEAQ. CDR3 amino acids: CASSLGTSSYNEQFF. The CDR3 bases are TGTGCCAGCAGCTTAGGTACCTCTTCCTACAATGAGCAGTTCTTC.